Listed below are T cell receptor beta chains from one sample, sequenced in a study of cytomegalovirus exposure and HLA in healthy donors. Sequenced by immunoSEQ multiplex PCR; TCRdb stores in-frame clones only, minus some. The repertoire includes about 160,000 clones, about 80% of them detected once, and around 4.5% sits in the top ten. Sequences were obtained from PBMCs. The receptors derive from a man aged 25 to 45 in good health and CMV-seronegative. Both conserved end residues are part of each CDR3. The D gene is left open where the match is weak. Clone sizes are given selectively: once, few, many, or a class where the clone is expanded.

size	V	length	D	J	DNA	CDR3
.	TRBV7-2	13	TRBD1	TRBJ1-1	TGTGCCAGCAGCCTGAAACAGGGGACTGAAGCTTTCTTT	CASSLKQGTEAFF
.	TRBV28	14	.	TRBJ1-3	TGTGCCAGCAGGGACAGTTCCTCTGGAAACACCATATATTTT	CASRDSSSGNTIYF
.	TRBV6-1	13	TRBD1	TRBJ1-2	TGTGCCAGCATTATAGACAGGGTGGGAGGCTACACCTTC	CASIIDRVGGYTF
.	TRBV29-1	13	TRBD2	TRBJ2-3	TGCAGCGTTGAGCGGGAGGTAGCAGATACGCAGTATTTT	CSVEREVADTQYF
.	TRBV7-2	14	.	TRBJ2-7	TGTGCCAGCAGCCAAACGCTACAGGGCGGCGAGCAGTACTTC	CASSQTLQGGEQYF
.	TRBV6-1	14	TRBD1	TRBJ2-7	TGTGCCAGCAAGGGGGGACAGGGGTTATACGAGCAGTACTTC	CASKGGQGLYEQYF
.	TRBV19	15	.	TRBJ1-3	TGTGCCAGTAATAGCCTGCCCTTCTCTGGAAACACCATATATTTT	CASNSLPFSGNTIYF
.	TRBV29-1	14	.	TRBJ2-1	TGCAGCGCTCACGGTGGGGGGTACAGCAATGAGCAGTTCTTC	CSAHGGGYSNEQFF
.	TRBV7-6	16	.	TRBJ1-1	TGTGCCAGCAGCCCGACAGTTAACACCATGAACACTGAAGCTTCCTTT	CASSPTVNTMNTEASF
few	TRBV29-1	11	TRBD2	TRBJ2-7	TGTTCCGGGACTAGCGGGAACGAGCAGTACTTC	CSGTSGNEQYF
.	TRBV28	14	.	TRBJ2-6	TGTGCCAGCAGTTTTGGGGACAGGGCCAACGTCCTGACTTTC	CASSFGDRANVLTF
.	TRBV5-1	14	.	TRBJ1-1	TGCGCCAGCAGCTTGGGAGAAGTCTCCTCCGTTGCTTTCTTT	CASSLGEVSSVAFF
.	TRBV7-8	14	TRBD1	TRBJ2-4	TGTGCCAGCAGCTTAGGGGGACAGGGGAACATTCAGTACTTC	CASSLGGQGNIQYF
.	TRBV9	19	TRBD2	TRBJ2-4	TGTGCCAGCAGCGAGGGACTAGCGGGGGGCGGGGTAGCCAAAAACATTCAGTACTTC	CASSEGLAGGGVAKNIQYF
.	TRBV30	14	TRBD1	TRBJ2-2	TGTGCCTGGAGTGCCGGGACAGATGCCGGGGAGCTGTTTTTT	CAWSAGTDAGELFF
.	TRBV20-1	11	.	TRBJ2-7	TGCAGTGCTAGAGATGCGGGGGAGCAGTACTTC	CSARDAGEQYF
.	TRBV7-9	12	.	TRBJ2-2	TGTTCCAGCAGCTTAGAGCTGGGGGAGCTGTTTTTT	CSSSLELGELFF
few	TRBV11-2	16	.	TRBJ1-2	TGTGCCAGCAGCTGGGTTTCTAGGCCAGCTAACTATGGCTACACCTTC	CASSWVSRPANYGYTF
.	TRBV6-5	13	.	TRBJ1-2	TGTGCCAGCAGTTTGGGGCCGCCCTATGGCTACACCTTC	CASSLGPPYGYTF
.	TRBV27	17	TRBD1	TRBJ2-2	TGTGCCAGCACCTCCGACCTGGCAGGGGGAAGAACCGGGGAGCTGTTTTTT	CASTSDLAGGRTGELFF
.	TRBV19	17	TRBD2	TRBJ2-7	TGTGCCAGTAGTATTATGGGGCTAGCGGGAAGTTCGGGAGAGCAGTACTTC	CASSIMGLAGSSGEQYF
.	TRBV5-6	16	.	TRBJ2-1	TGTGCCAGCAGCTTATATGCGGGGGCCTCCTACAATGAGCAGTTCTTC	CASSLYAGASYNEQFF
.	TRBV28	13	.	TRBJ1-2	TGTGCCAGCAGCCTGACAGAGAAATATGGCTACACCTTC	CASSLTEKYGYTF
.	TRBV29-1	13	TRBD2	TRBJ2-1	TGCAGCCTTCGACTAGCAGGAGACAATGAGCAGTTCTTC	CSLRLAGDNEQFF
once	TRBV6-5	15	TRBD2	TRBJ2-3	TGTGCCAGCAGTTTAGGGACTAGTCAGTCAGATACGCAGTATTTT	CASSLGTSQSDTQYF
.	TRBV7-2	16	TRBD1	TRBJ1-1	TGTGCCAGCAGCTCCGGACAGGCTTTTATGAACACTGAAGCTTTCTTT	CASSSGQAFMNTEAFF
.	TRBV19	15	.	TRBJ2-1	TGTGCCACCACACCGAGGAGGGTAACATACAATGAGCAGTTCTTC	CATTPRRVTYNEQFF
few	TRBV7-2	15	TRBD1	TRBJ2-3	TGTGCCAGCAGACTACAGGGGGCGCGCACAGATACGCAGTATTTT	CASRLQGARTDTQYF
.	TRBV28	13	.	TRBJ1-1	TGTGCCAGCAGCCAAACAGGGACCACTGAAGCTTTCTTT	CASSQTGTTEAFF
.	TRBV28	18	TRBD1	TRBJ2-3	TGTGCCAGCAGTTTACCCCGGACGGGACAGGGTATTACAGATACGCAGTATTTT	CASSLPRTGQGITDTQYF
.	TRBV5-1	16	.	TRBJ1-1	TGCGCCAGCAGCCAAGAAACAGGTGACGGTAACACTGAAGCTTTCTTT	CASSQETGDGNTEAFF
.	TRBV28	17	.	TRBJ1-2	TGTGCCAGCAGTTCCCCTAAACAGGCTGTAGGAGTACATGGCTACACCTTC	CASSSPKQAVGVHGYTF
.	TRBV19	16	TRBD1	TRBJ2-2	TGTGCCAGTAGTATCCGGGACAGGGGGCTTCCCGGGGAGCTGTTTTTT	CASSIRDRGLPGELFF
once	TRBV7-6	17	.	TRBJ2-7	TGTGCCAGCAGCTTAGCCCCGCAGGGACTTAAAACCTACGAGCAGTACTTC	CASSLAPQGLKTYEQYF
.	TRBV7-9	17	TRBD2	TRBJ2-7	TGTTCCAGCAGCTGGACTAGCGGGGTCGCCAGCTCCTACGAGCAGTACTTC	CSSSWTSGVASSYEQYF
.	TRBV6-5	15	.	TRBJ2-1	TGTGCCAGCAGCAGGGGGGTGAGAGAGAGGAATGAGCAGTTCTTC	CASSRGVRERNEQFF
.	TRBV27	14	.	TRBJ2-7	TGTGCCAGCAGTTTAGATTTGCGAGACTACGAGCAGTACTTC	CASSLDLRDYEQYF
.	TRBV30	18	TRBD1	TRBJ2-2	TGTGCCTGGGACCTGGGACAGGGGGCAGTTTCGAACACCGGGGAGCTGTTTTTT	CAWDLGQGAVSNTGELFF
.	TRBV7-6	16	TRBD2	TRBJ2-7	TGTGCCAGCAGCCGGACTAGCGGAGGTAGTTCCTACGAGCAGTACTTC	CASSRTSGGSSYEQYF
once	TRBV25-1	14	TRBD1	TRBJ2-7	TGTGCCAACAGTGGTGACAGGGGATCCTACGAGCAGTACTTC	CANSGDRGSYEQYF
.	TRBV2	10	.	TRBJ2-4	TGTGCCAGCAGAAGAGACATTCAGTACTTC	CASRRDIQYF
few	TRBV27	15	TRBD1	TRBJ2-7	TGTGCCAGCAGTCCCCTTAGGACAGGGACCTACGAGCAGTACTTC	CASSPLRTGTYEQYF
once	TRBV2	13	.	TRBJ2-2	TGTGCCATCTATCGGGGGGCCGACGGGGAGCTGTTTTTT	CAIYRGADGELFF
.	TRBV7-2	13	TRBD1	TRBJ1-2	TGTGCCAGCAGCCTCGACAGGGGGATCGGCTACACCTTC	CASSLDRGIGYTF
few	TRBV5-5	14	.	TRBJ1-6	TGTGCCAGCAGCTTGGAGCAGGGGTATTCACCCCTCCACTTT	CASSLEQGYSPLHF
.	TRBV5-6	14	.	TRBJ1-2	TGTGCCAGCCGTTATTCGTGGAGTGGCTATGGCTACACCTTC	CASRYSWSGYGYTF
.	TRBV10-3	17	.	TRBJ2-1	TGTGCCATCAGTGAGACGTCGGCGGGAAAGAGTATGGATGAGCAGTTCTTC	CAISETSAGKSMDEQFF
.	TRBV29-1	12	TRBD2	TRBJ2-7	TGCAGCGTTGTGGGACTAGCGGGCGAGCAGTACTTC	CSVVGLAGEQYF
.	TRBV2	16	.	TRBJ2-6	TGTGCCACCTGGGGGCCCTCTACCTCTGGGGCCAACGTCCTGACTTTC	CATWGPSTSGANVLTF